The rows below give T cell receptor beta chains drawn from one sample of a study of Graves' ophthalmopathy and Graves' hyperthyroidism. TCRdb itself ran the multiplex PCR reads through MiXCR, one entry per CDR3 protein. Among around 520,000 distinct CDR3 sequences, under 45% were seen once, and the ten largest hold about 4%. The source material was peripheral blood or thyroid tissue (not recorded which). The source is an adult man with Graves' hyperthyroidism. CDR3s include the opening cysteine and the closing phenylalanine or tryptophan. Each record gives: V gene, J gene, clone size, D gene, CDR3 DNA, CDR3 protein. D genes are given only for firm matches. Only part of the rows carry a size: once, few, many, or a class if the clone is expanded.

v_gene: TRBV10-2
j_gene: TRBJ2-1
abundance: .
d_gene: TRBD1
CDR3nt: TGCGCCAGCAGTGAGGGGGCAGGGGGCGTAAGTACCTTGAGCTCCTACAATGAGCAGTTCTTC
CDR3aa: CASSEGAGGVSTLSSYNEQFF

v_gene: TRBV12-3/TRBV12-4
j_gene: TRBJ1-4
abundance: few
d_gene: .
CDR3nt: TGTGCCAGCAGTTTAATTGGGCAGGGTAATGAAAAACTGTTTTTT
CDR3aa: CASSLIGQGNEKLFF

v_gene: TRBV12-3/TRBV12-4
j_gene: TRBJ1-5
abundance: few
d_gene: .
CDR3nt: TGTGCCAGCAGTTTAGGCGCAGGGTTCGGCAATCAGCCCCAGCATTTT
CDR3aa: CASSLGAGFGNQPQHF

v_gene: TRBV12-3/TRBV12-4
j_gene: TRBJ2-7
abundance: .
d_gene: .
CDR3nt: TGTGCCAGCAGTTTATATCGTCAGAACTACGAGCAGTACTTC
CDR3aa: CASSLYRQNYEQYF

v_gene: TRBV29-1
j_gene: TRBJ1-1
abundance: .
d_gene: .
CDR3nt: TGCAGCTTAGTAATACACCTGAACACTGAAGCTTTCTTT
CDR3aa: CSLVIHLNTEAFF

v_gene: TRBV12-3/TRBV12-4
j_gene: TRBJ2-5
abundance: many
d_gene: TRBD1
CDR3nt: TGTGCCAGCAACCCACAGGGGGCAGGGGGCGTAGAGACCCAGTACTTC
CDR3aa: CASNPQGAGGVETQYF

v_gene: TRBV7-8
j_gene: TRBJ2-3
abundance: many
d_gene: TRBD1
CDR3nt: TGTGCCAGCAGCACCAGACAGGGGACAGATACGCAGTATTTT
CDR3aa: CASSTRQGTDTQYF

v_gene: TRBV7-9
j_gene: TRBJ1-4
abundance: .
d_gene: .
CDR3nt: TGTGCCAGCAGTTCTCCGACAGAGTGTGGTGAAAAACTGTTTTTT
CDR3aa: CASSSPTECGEKLFF

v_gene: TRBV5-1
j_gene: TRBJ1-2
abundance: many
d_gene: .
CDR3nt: TGCGCCAGCAGCTTATCCGGACCCCAAAGGGGCTACACCTTC
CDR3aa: CASSLSGPQRGYTF

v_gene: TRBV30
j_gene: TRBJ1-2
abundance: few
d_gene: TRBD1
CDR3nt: TGTGCCTGGAGTCCGGGACAGGGAGGAGGCTACACCTTC
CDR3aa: CAWSPGQGGGYTF

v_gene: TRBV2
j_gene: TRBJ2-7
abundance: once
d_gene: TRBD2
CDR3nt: TGTGCCAGCCCACGGGGGCGGGGGGCAGGGAATGAGCAGTACTTC
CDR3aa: CASPRGRGAGNEQYF

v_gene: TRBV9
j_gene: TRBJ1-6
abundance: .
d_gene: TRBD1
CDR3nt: TGTGCCAGCAGCGTCGGGACAGGGAATTCACCCCTCCACTTT
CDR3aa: CASSVGTGNSPLHF

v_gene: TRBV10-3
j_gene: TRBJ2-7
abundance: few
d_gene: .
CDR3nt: TGTGCCAGCAGTAACGCCAGGGGACTGTCCTCCTACGAGCAGTACTTC
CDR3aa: CASSNARGLSSYEQYF

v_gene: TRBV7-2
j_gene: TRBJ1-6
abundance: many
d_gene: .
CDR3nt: TGTGCCAGCAGCTTAGTAAGGGGAAATTCACCCCTCCACTTT
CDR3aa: CASSLVRGNSPLHF

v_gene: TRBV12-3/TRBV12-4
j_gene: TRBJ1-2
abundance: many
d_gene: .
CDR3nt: TGTGCCAGCAGTAACAGGGTGGATGGCTATGGCTACACCTTC
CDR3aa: CASSNRVDGYGYTF

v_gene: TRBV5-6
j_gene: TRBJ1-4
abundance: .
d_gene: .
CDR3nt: TGTGCCAGCAGCTTCGACGCGGAAAAACTGTTTTTT
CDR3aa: CASSFDAEKLFF

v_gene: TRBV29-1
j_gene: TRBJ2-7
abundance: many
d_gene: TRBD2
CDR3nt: TGCAGCGTTGGCCTAGCGGGAGGACACGAGCAGTACTTC
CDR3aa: CSVGLAGGHEQYF

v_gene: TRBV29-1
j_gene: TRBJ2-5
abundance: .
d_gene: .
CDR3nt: TGCAGCACTCGCCTCCAGTCAGAGACCCAGTACTTC
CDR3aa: CSTRLQSETQYF

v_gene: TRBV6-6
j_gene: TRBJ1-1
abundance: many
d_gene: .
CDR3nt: TGTGCCAGCAGTTACGGGAGTGGGGGAGGCACTGAAGCTTTCTTT
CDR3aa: CASSYGSGGGTEAFF

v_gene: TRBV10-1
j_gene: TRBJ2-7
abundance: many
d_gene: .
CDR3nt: TGCGCCAGCAGTGAGGGTATCCACGAGCAGTACTTC
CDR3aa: CASSEGIHEQYF

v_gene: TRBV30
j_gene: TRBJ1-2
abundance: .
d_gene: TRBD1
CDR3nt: TGTGCCTGGGTCCGGACAGGGGATGGCTACACCTTC
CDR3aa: CAWVRTGDGYTF

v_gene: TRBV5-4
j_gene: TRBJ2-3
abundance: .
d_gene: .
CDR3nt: TGTGCCAGCAGCCCACCTGGCAACCCGGTGGCGGATACGCAGTATTTT
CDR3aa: CASSPPGNPVADTQYF

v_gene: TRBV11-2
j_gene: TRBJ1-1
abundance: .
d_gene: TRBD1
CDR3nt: TGTGCCAGCAGCAAAGACAGGGGGAGACACACTGAAGCTTTCTTT
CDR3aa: CASSKDRGRHTEAFF

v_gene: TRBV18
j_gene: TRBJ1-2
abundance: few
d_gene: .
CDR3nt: TGTGCCAGCTCGGGAGGCTACACCTTC
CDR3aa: CASSGGYTF

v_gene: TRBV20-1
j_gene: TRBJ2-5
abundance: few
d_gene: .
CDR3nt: TGCAGTGCTAGAGAACAGGGAGGTTATCGGGGAAAAGAGACCCAGTACTTC
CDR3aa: CSAREQGGYRGKETQYF

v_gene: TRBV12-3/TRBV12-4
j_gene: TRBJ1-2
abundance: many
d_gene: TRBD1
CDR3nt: TGTGCCAGCAGGAAAACAGGGGACGTCTATGGCTACACCTTC
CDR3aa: CASRKTGDVYGYTF

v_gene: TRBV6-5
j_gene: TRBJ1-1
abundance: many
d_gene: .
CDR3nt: TGTGCCAGCAGCCAACAGGGAGGAGAGGGATTTGAAGCTTTCTTT
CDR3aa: CASSQQGGEGFEAFF

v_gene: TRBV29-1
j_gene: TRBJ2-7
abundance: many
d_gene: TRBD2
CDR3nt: TGCAGCGCGGGACTAGCGGGAGGTGCCGTCGACGAGCAGTACTTC
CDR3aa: CSAGLAGGAVDEQYF

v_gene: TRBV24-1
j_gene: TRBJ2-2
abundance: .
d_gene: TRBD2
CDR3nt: TGTGCCACCAGTGAAACCCCGGGACTAGCGGGCACCGGGGAGCTGTTTTTT
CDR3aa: CATSETPGLAGTGELFF

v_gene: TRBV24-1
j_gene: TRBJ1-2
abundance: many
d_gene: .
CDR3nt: TGTGCCACCAGTGGAGGGCTGGGTGGCTACACCTTC
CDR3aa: CATSGGLGGYTF

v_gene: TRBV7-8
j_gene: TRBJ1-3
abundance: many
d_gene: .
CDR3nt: TGTGCCAGCACCCCCCAGAGCTCTGGAAACACCATATATTTT
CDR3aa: CASTPQSSGNTIYF

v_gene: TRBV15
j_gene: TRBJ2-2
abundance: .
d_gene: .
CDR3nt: TGTGCCACCAGCCTGAACACCGGGGAGCTGTTTTTT
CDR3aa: CATSLNTGELFF

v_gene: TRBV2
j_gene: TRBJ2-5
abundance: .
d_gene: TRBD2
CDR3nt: TGTGCCAGCAGGGGACACCTAGCGGGGGGGTACAATGAGCAGTACTTC
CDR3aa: CASRGHLAGGYNEQYF

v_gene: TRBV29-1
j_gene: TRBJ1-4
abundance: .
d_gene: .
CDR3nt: TGCAGCGTTACCCGGGGGGACTCTAATGAAAAACTGTTTTTT
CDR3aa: CSVTRGDSNEKLFF

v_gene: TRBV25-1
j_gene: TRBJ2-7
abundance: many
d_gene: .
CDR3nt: TGTGCCAGCAGTCGGCTACCTTACGAGCAGTACTTC
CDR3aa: CASSRLPYEQYF

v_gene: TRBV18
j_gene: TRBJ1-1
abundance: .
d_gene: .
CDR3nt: TGTGCCAGCTCACCGTCGAGGGATACCCCTTCTTTCTTT
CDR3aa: CASSPSRDTPSFF

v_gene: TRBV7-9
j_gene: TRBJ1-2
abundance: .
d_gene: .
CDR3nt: .
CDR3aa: CASSSSNSDSYGYTF

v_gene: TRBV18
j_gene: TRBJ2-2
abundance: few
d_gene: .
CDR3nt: TGTGCCAGCTCGGCCGGGACACCCAACACCGGGGAGCTGTTTTTT
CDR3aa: CASSAGTPNTGELFF

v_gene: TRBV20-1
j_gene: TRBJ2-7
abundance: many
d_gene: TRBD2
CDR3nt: TGCAGTGCTAGTATCTCAGCGGGGGCGATCTACGAGCAGTACTTC
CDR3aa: CSASISAGAIYEQYF

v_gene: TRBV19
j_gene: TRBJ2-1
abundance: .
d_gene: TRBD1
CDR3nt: TGTGCCAGTAGTATCAGGGGACAGGGGAACTACAATGAGCAGTTCTTC
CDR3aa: CASSIRGQGNYNEQFF

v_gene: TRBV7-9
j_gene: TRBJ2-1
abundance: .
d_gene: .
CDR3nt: TGTGCCAGCACCTCCTTTGCCCTAAGAACCTACAATGAGCAGTTCTTC
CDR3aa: CASTSFALRTYNEQFF

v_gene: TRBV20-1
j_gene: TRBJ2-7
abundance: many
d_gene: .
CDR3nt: TGCAGTGCTATACTACCGAGCTCCTACGAGCAGTACTTC
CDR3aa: CSAILPSSYEQYF

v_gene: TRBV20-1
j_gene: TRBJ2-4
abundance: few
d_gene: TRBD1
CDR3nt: TGCAGTGTCCAGGGACAGGGGTACATTCAGTACTTC
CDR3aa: CSVQGQGYIQYF

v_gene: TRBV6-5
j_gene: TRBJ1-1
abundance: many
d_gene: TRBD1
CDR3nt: TGTGCCAGCAGTTACTCTGGGACAGGAAACACTGAAGCTTTCTTT
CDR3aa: CASSYSGTGNTEAFF

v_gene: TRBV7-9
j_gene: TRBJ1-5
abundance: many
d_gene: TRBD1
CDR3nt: TGTGCCAGCAGCTATGGGACAGGGGGGAATCAGCCCCAGCATTTT
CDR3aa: CASSYGTGGNQPQHF

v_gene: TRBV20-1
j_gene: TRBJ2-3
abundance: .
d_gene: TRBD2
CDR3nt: TGCAGTGCTACCGGACTAGTGGTAGACGCAGATACGCAGTATTTT
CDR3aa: CSATGLVVDADTQYF

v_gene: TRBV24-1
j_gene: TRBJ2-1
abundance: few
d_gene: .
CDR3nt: TGTGCCACTGGGACTTCCGACAATGAGCAGTTCTTC
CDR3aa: CATGTSDNEQFF

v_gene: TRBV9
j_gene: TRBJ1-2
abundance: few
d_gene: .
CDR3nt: TGTGCCAGCAGCGTAGACCCCCGGGATCCGGCGGGTGGCTACACCTTC
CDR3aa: CASSVDPRDPAGGYTF

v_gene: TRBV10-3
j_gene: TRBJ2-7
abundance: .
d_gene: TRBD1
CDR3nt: TGTGCCATCAGGCTCGGGACAGGGACTTACGAGCAGTACTTC
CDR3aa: CAIRLGTGTYEQYF

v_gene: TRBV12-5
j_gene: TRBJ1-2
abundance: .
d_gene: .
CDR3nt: TGTGCTAGTGCCTTCTCTGGACACGAGCACCGCTATGGCTACACCTTC
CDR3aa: CASAFSGHEHRYGYTF

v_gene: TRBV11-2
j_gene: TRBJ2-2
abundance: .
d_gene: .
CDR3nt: TGTGCCAGCAGCTCCCTGGGGCGGTCGGACACCGGGGAGCTGTTTTTT
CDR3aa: CASSSLGRSDTGELFF

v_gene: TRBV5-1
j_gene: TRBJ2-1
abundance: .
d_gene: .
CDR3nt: TGCGCCAGCAGCTTGGGGGGATCGAACAATGAGCAGTTCTTC
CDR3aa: CASSLGGSNNEQFF

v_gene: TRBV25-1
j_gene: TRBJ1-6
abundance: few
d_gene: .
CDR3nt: TGTGCCAGCAGTTCCCGACGGCCGCCTAATTCACCCCTCCACTTT
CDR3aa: CASSSRRPPNSPLHF

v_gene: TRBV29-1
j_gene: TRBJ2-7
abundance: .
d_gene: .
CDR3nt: TGCAGCGTTGACTCGAGGGGGAAAGGCTACGAGCAGTACTTC
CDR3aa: CSVDSRGKGYEQYF

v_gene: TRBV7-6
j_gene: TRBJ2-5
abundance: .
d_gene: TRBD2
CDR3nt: TGTGCCAGCAGCTTAGGCGCCCCGGGAGGGACACAAGAGACCCAGTACTTC
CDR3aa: CASSLGAPGGTQETQYF

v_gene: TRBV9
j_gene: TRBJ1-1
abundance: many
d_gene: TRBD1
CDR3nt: TGTGCCAGCAGCGTAGGTTCAGGGGGCACTGAAGCTTTCTTT
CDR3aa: CASSVGSGGTEAFF

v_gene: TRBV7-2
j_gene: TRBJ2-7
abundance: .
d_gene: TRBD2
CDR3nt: TGTGCCAGCAGCTCCCGGGATTTTGCGGGGGGCTACGAGCAGTACTTC
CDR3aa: CASSSRDFAGGYEQYF

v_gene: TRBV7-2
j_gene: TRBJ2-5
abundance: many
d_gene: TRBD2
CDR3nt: TGTGCCAGCGGACGGACTAGCGGGAGGGGTGAGACCCAGTACTTC
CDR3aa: CASGRTSGRGETQYF

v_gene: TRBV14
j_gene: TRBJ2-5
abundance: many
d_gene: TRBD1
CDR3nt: TGTGCCAGCAGCCGGACAGGCAGCGAGACCCAGTACTTC
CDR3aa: CASSRTGSETQYF